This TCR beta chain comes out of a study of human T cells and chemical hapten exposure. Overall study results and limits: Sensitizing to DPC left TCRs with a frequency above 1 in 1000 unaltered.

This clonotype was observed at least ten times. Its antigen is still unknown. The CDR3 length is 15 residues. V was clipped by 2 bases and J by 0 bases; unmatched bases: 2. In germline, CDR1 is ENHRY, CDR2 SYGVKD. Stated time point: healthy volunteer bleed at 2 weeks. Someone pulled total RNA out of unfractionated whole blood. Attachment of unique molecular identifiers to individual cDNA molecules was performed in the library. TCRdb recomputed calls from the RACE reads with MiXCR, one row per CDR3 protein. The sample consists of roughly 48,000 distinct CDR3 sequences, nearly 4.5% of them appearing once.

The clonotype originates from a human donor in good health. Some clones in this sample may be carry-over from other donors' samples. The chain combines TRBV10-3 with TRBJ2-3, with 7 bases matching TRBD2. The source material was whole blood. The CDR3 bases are TGTGCCATCAGTGAGGAGGGAGGGAGCACAGATACGCAGTATTTT. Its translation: CAISEEGGSTDTQYF.